These T cell receptor beta chains were read from a single sample in a study of T-cell reconstitution after alpha-beta-depleted transplantation in children. TCRdb used MiXCR to reprocess the PCR reads, holding one entry per CDR3 protein. The sample includes around 45,000 distinct CDR3 sequences, around 56% of them seen just once. Source: peripheral blood, taken before TCRalphabeta/CD19-depleted stem cell transplant. The receptors come from a boy under two years old with SCID, due to receive a stem cell transplant. Each CDR3 is given with its conserved first and last residue. Each record gives: clone size, J gene, D gene, CDR3 length, V gene, CDR3 protein, CDR3 DNA. A D gene is named only where the DNA matches it firmly. A clone size is listed for some rows: how often the clone was seen (once, few, many), or a class if it is expanded.

abundance: -; j_gene: TRBJ2-7; d_gene: -; len: 14; v_gene: TRBV2; CDR3aa: CASTLLGPTYEQYF; CDR3nt: TGTGCCAGCACCCTATTAGGGCCCACCTACGAGCAGTACTTC
abundance: few; j_gene: TRBJ2-5; d_gene: -; len: 14; v_gene: TRBV20-1; CDR3aa: CSAPVGLTQETQYF; CDR3nt: TGCAGTGCTCCGGTGGGGCTCACCCAAGAGACCCAGTACTTC
abundance: -; j_gene: TRBJ1-1; d_gene: -; len: 14; v_gene: TRBV6-1; CDR3aa: CASWGGTSRTEAFF; CDR3nt: TGTGCCAGCTGGGGTGGGACGTCGAGGACTGAAGCTTTCTTT
abundance: many; j_gene: TRBJ1-3; d_gene: TRBD1; len: 16; v_gene: TRBV6-1; CDR3aa: CASTQGDRGSGNTIYF; CDR3nt: TGTGCCAGCACCCAAGGGGACAGGGGGTCTGGAAACACCATATATTTT
abundance: -; j_gene: TRBJ2-7; d_gene: -; len: 10; v_gene: TRBV7-6; CDR3aa: CASTHYEQYF; CDR3nt: TGTGCCAGCACCCACTACGAGCAGTACTTC
abundance: -; j_gene: TRBJ2-1; d_gene: TRBD2; len: 14; v_gene: TRBV5-4; CDR3aa: CASRQAGGYNEQFF; CDR3nt: TGTGCCAGCAGGCAAGCGGGGGGATACAATGAGCAGTTCTTC
abundance: many; j_gene: TRBJ1-5; d_gene: -; len: 15; v_gene: TRBV19; CDR3aa: CASSIGDMTIQPQHF; CDR3nt: TGTGCCAGTAGTATAGGGGACATGACAATTCAGCCCCAGCATTTT
abundance: once; j_gene: TRBJ2-1; d_gene: -; len: 14; v_gene: TRBV6-5; CDR3aa: CASSYTKGNNEQFF; CDR3nt: TGTGCCAGCAGTTACACGAAGGGAAACAATGAGCAGTTCTTC
abundance: -; j_gene: TRBJ2-7; d_gene: -; len: 13; v_gene: TRBV6-2/TRBV6-3; CDR3aa: CASSYVSSYEQYF; CDR3nt: TGTGCCAGCAGTTACGTCAGCTCCTACGAGCAGTACTTC
abundance: -; j_gene: TRBJ1-2; d_gene: -; len: 15; v_gene: TRBV5-1; CDR3aa: CASSLEASLFYGYTF; CDR3nt: TGCGCCAGCAGCTTGGAGGCCAGCCTCTTTTATGGCTACACCTTC
abundance: -; j_gene: TRBJ2-7; d_gene: -; len: 17; v_gene: TRBV7-2; CDR3aa: CASSPSSSADWGYEQYF; CDR3nt: TGTGCCAGCAGCCCATCCTCCTCGGCGGATTGGGGCTACGAGCAGTACTTC
abundance: -; j_gene: TRBJ2-3; d_gene: TRBD2; len: 15; v_gene: TRBV15; CDR3aa: CATSIQAGGPDTQYF; CDR3nt: TGTGCCACCAGCATCCAAGCGGGGGGGCCGGATACGCAGTATTTT
abundance: -; j_gene: TRBJ2-1; d_gene: TRBD2; len: 16; v_gene: TRBV12-3/TRBV12-4; CDR3aa: CASSPPTSGGENEQFF; CDR3nt: TGTGCCAGCAGTCCTCCTACTAGCGGGGGGGAAAATGAGCAGTTCTTC
abundance: -; j_gene: TRBJ1-1; d_gene: -; len: 11; v_gene: TRBV5-6; CDR3aa: CASSFISEAFF; CDR3nt: TGTGCCAGCAGCTTTATAAGTGAAGCTTTCTTT
abundance: many; j_gene: TRBJ2-7; d_gene: TRBD2; len: 16; v_gene: TRBV4-1; CDR3aa: CASSRTRLAGGDEQYF; CDR3nt: TGCGCCAGCAGCCGCACGAGACTAGCGGGGGGGGACGAGCAGTACTTC
abundance: -; j_gene: TRBJ1-5; d_gene: -; len: 15; v_gene: TRBV20-1; CDR3aa: CSARDGRGINQPQHF; CDR3nt: TGCAGTGCTAGAGACGGACGAGGGATTAATCAGCCCCAGCATTTT
abundance: -; j_gene: TRBJ2-1; d_gene: -; len: 14; v_gene: TRBV7-9; CDR3aa: CASSGGRPYNEQFF; CDR3nt: TGTGCCAGCAGCGGGGGTCGACCATACAATGAGCAGTTCTTC
abundance: -; j_gene: TRBJ2-7; d_gene: TRBD1; len: 15; v_gene: TRBV12-3/TRBV12-4; CDR3aa: CASSDDRGRSYEQYF; CDR3nt: TGTGCCAGCAGTGACGACAGGGGCAGGTCATACGAGCAGTACTTC
abundance: few; j_gene: TRBJ1-5; d_gene: -; len: 15; v_gene: TRBV7-2; CDR3aa: CASSLVIAGSQPQHF; CDR3nt: TGTGCCAGCAGCTTAGTGATAGCCGGCAGTCAGCCCCAGCATTTT
abundance: -; j_gene: TRBJ2-7; d_gene: TRBD1; len: 14; v_gene: TRBV3-1; CDR3aa: CASSPRDRGYEQYF; CDR3nt: TGTGCCAGCAGCCCTAGGGACAGGGGGTACGAGCAGTACTTC
abundance: once; j_gene: TRBJ2-5; d_gene: -; len: 16; v_gene: TRBV7-2; CDR3aa: CASRPYVGGLRETQYF; CDR3nt: TGTGCCAGCAGGCCTTACGTGGGGGGACTGAGAGAGACCCAGTACTTC
abundance: -; j_gene: TRBJ1-2; d_gene: TRBD1; len: 15; v_gene: TRBV7-9; CDR3aa: CASSNAPTGGYGYTF; CDR3nt: TGTGCCAGCAGCAACGCCCCGACAGGGGGCTATGGCTACACCTTC
abundance: few; j_gene: TRBJ2-7; d_gene: -; len: 14; v_gene: TRBV12-3/TRBV12-4; CDR3aa: CASSAPGQPVGQYF; CDR3nt: TGTGCCAGCAGCGCCCCCGGACAGCCAGTTGGGCAGTACTTC
abundance: -; j_gene: TRBJ2-1; d_gene: -; len: 15; v_gene: TRBV20-1; CDR3aa: CSARDLGRDHNEQFF; CDR3nt: TGCAGTGCTAGAGATCTCGGGCGGGATCACAATGAGCAGTTCTTC
abundance: large; j_gene: TRBJ1-1; d_gene: -; len: 11; v_gene: TRBV6-5; CDR3aa: CASTRDTEAFF; CDR3nt: TGTGCCAGCACTAGAGACACTGAAGCTTTCTTT
abundance: -; j_gene: TRBJ1-1; d_gene: -; len: 17; v_gene: TRBV7-9; CDR3aa: CASSSTKQAKGNTEAFF; CDR3nt: TGTGCCAGCAGCTCCACCAAGCAGGCGAAGGGGAACACTGAAGCTTTCTTT
abundance: -; j_gene: TRBJ1-5; d_gene: TRBD1; len: 17; v_gene: TRBV6-1; CDR3aa: CASSDGTGGPSNQPQHF; CDR3nt: TGTGCCAGCAGTGACGGGACAGGGGGCCCGAGCAATCAGCCCCAGCATTTT
abundance: -; j_gene: TRBJ2-7; d_gene: TRBD1; len: 12; v_gene: TRBV29-1; CDR3aa: CSADRGSEEQYF; CDR3nt: TGCAGCGCGGACAGGGGATCTGAAGAGCAGTACTTC
abundance: -; j_gene: TRBJ1-5; d_gene: -; len: 13; v_gene: TRBV20-1; CDR3aa: CSATGQANQPQHF; CDR3nt: TGCAGTGCAACAGGCCAGGCGAATCAGCCCCAGCATTTT
abundance: few; j_gene: TRBJ1-2; d_gene: TRBD1; len: 13; v_gene: TRBV5-6; CDR3aa: CASSPDRNYGYTF; CDR3nt: TGTGCCAGCAGCCCGGACAGGAACTATGGCTACACCTTC
abundance: -; j_gene: TRBJ2-7; d_gene: -; len: 15; v_gene: TRBV4-3; CDR3aa: CASSQDSQRRREQYF; CDR3nt: TGCGCCAGCAGCCAAGATAGCCAGAGAAGGAGGGAGCAGTACTTC
abundance: once; j_gene: TRBJ2-3; d_gene: TRBD2; len: 16; v_gene: TRBV12-3/TRBV12-4; CDR3aa: CASSLGTSGFTDTQYF; CDR3nt: TGTGCCAGCAGCCTAGGGACTAGCGGCTTCACAGATACGCAGTATTTT
abundance: -; j_gene: TRBJ1-1; d_gene: -; len: 13; v_gene: TRBV7-3; CDR3aa: CASSLGIRTEAFF; CDR3nt: TGTGCCAGCAGCTTAGGTATTAGGACTGAAGCTTTCTTT
abundance: -; j_gene: TRBJ1-1; d_gene: TRBD1; len: 14; v_gene: TRBV5-1; CDR3aa: CASSSRQGGTEAFF; CDR3nt: TGCGCCAGCAGCTCCCGACAGGGAGGCACTGAAGCTTTCTTT
abundance: -; j_gene: TRBJ2-3; d_gene: -; len: 15; v_gene: TRBV5-1; CDR3aa: CASSSSGGRPDTQYF; CDR3nt: TGCGCCAGCAGCTCGTCCGGGGGCAGACCAGATACGCAGTATTTT
abundance: many; j_gene: TRBJ1-5; d_gene: TRBD1; len: 14; v_gene: TRBV4-1; CDR3aa: CASSQATGNQPQHF; CDR3nt: TGCGCCAGCAGCCAAGCGACAGGGAACCAGCCCCAGCATTTT
abundance: -; j_gene: TRBJ2-2; d_gene: -; len: 12; v_gene: TRBV7-9; CDR3aa: CASSLELGELFF; CDR3nt: TGTGCCAGCAGCTTAGAACTTGGGGAGCTGTTTTTT
abundance: -; j_gene: TRBJ2-7; d_gene: TRBD1; len: 13; v_gene: TRBV6-2/TRBV6-3; CDR3aa: CASSYGQALQQYF; CDR3nt: TGTGCCAGCAGTTACGGACAGGCCCTACAGCAGTACTTC
abundance: -; j_gene: TRBJ1-5; d_gene: TRBD1; len: 20; v_gene: TRBV6-2/TRBV6-3; CDR3aa: CASSYSSGTGRWRGNQPQHF; CDR3nt: TGTGCCAGCAGTTACTCGAGTGGGACAGGGCGGTGGCGGGGCAATCAGCCCCAGCATTTT
abundance: -; j_gene: TRBJ2-5; d_gene: -; len: 12; v_gene: TRBV12-5; CDR3aa: CASGLMRETQYF; CDR3nt: TGTGCTAGTGGTTTGATGAGGGAGACCCAGTACTTC
abundance: -; j_gene: TRBJ2-7; d_gene: TRBD2; len: 14; v_gene: TRBV27; CDR3aa: CASRRTSGSYEQYF; CDR3nt: TGTGCCAGCAGGCGGACTAGCGGGTCCTACGAGCAGTACTTC
abundance: -; j_gene: TRBJ2-2; d_gene: -; len: 13; v_gene: TRBV6-2/TRBV6-3; CDR3aa: CASSDSVAGELFF; CDR3nt: TGTGCCAGCAGTGACTCAGTGGCCGGGGAGCTGTTTTTT
abundance: -; j_gene: TRBJ2-7; d_gene: -; len: 13; v_gene: TRBV5-1; CDR3aa: CASSLAAGPEQYF; CDR3nt: TGCGCCAGCAGCTTGGCCGCGGGGCCCGAGCAGTACTTC
abundance: once; j_gene: TRBJ2-7; d_gene: TRBD1; len: 13; v_gene: TRBV19; CDR3aa: CASSMGQAYEQYF; CDR3nt: TGTGCCAGTAGTATGGGACAGGCCTACGAGCAGTACTTC
abundance: -; j_gene: TRBJ2-3; d_gene: -; len: 14; v_gene: TRBV18; CDR3aa: CASSPSTATDTQYF; CDR3nt: TGTGCCAGCTCACCGTCGACAGCCACAGATACGCAGTATTTT
abundance: few; j_gene: TRBJ1-1; d_gene: -; len: 15; v_gene: TRBV20-1; CDR3aa: CSARTARVGNTEAFF; CDR3nt: TGCAGTGCTAGAACGGCCCGGGTCGGGAACACTGAAGCTTTCTTT
abundance: once; j_gene: TRBJ2-7; d_gene: -; len: 13; v_gene: TRBV5-1; CDR3aa: CASSPRETYEQYF; CDR3nt: TGCGCCAGCAGCCCCCGGGAGACCTACGAGCAGTACTTC
abundance: large; j_gene: TRBJ2-7; d_gene: -; len: 12; v_gene: TRBV6-2/TRBV6-3; CDR3aa: CASSYKTYEQYF; CDR3nt: TGTGCCAGCAGTTACAAGACCTACGAGCAGTACTTC
abundance: few; j_gene: TRBJ2-3; d_gene: -; len: 16; v_gene: TRBV10-3; CDR3aa: CAISLLLGGFTDTQYF; CDR3nt: TGTGCCATCAGCCTACTACTTGGTGGATTCACAGATACGCAGTATTTT
abundance: -; j_gene: TRBJ2-3; d_gene: -; len: 17; v_gene: TRBV18; CDR3aa: CASSPGRAGSGTDTQYF; CDR3nt: TGTGCCAGCTCACCAGGACGGGCAGGGAGTGGGACAGATACGCAGTATTTT